This TCR beta chain was captured in a study of blood T cell repertoires in COVID-19. Study information: Researchers got acute and convalescent COVID-19 samples from the United States, Italy and Spain.

This clone was detected once. There are 16 residues in the CDR3. Between the trimmed V and J ends, which lost 4 bases and 1 base, there was a span of 12 bases. Germline CDR1 reads SGHDT; CDR2 reads YYEEEE. Source study methods: How many nucleated cells were present was estimated from reference gene primer amplification. Assay: immunoSEQ multiplex PCR; the TCRdb copy retains only in-frame clones and omits some. For V, J and clone size, that table is used; D and trimming come from the DNA. The sample holds roughly 45,000 clones, 83% seen once. The TCR originated in a human donor in a cohort sampled during active COVID-19. Sequencing was done on a sample of peripheral blood. The chain has TRBV5-6 and TRBJ1-6; D may be TRBD1 (6 bases). CDR3 region: CASSPSGVSYNSPLHF. The CDR3 DNA sequence: TGTGCCAGCAGCCCCTCAGGGGTATCCTATAATTCACCCCTCCACTTT.